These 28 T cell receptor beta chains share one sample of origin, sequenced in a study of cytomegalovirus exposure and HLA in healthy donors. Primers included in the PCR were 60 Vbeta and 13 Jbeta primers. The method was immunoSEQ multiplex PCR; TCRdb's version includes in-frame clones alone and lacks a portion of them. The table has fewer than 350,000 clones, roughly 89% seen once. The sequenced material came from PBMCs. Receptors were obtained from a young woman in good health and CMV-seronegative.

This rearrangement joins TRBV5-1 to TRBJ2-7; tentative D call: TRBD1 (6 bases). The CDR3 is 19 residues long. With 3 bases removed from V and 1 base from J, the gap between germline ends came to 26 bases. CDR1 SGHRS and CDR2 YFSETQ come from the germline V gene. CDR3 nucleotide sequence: TGCGCCAGCAGCTGGCCCGAAGAACCACAGGGAACGATATCCTACGAGCAGTACTTC. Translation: CASSWPEEPQGTISYEQYF.

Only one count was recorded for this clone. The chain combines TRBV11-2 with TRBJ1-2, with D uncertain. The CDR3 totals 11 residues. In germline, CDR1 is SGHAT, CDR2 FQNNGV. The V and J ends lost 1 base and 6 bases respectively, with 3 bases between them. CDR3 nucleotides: TGTGCCAGCAGCTTAGGCGATGGCTACACCTTC. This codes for CASSLGDGYTF.

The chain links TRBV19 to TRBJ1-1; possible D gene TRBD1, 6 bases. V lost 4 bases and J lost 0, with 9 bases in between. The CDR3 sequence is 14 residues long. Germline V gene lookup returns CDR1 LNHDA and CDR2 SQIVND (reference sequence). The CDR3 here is CASSNGQLNTEAFF. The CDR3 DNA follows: TGTGCCAGTAGTAATGGACAGTTGAACACTGAAGCTTTCTTT.

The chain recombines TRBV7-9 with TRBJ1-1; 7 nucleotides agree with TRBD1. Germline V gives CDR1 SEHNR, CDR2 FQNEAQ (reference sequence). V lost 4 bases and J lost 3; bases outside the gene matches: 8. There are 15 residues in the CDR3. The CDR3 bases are TGTGCCAGCAGCTCTTATGACAGGGCGGACACTGAAGCTTTCTTT. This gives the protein CASSSYDRADTEAFF.

The CDR3 sequence: CALGGQGADEQYF. The CDR3, as DNA: TGTGCCCTCGGCGGGCAGGGGGCCGACGAGCAGTACTTC. The chain recombines TRBV10-3 with TRBJ2-7, with TRBD1 matching over 8 bases. V lost 11 bases to trimming and J lost 5 bases; unmatched junction nucleotides: 11. CDR3 length: 13 amino acids. CDR1 and CDR2 (germline): ENHRY, SYGVKD.

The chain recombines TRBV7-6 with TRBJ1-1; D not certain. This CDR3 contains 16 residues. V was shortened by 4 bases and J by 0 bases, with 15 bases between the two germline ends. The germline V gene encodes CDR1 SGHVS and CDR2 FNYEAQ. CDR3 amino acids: CASSSLRASMNTEAFF. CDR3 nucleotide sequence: TGTGCCAGCAGCTCACTCCGCGCGAGTATGAACACTGAAGCTTTCTTT.

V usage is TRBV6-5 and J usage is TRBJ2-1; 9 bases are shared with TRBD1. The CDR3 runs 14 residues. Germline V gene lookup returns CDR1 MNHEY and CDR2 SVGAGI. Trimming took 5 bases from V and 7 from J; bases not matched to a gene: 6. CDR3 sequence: CASSLGQGLNEQFF. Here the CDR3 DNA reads TGTGCCAGCAGTCTGGGACAGGGTTTAAATGAGCAGTTCTTC.

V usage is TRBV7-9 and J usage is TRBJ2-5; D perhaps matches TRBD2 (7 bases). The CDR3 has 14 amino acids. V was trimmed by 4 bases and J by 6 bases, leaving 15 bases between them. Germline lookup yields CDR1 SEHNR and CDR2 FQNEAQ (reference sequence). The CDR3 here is CASSSEPRGQTQYF. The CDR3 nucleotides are TGTGCCAGCAGCTCCGAGCCGCGGGGGCAGACCCAGTACTTC.

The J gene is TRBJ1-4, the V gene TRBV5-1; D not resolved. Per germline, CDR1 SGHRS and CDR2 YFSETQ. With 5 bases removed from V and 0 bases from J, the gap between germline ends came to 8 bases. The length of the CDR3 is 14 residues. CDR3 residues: CASRGRATNEKLFF. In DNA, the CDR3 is TGCGCCAGCAGAGGGAGAGCAACTAATGAAAAACTGTTTTTT.

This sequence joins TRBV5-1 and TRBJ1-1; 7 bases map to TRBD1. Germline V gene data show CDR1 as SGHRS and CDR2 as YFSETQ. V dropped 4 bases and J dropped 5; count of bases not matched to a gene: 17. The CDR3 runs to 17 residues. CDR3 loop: CASSRQGRGSAHTEAFF. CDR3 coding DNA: TGCGCCAGCAGCCGACAGGGACGCGGGTCAGCCCATACTGAAGCTTTCTTT.

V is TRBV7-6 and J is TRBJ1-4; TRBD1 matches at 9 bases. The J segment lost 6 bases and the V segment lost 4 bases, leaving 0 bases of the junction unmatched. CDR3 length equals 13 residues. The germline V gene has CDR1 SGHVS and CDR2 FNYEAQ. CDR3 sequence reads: CASSWTGDEKLFF. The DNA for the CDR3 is TGTGCCAGCAGCTGGACAGGGGATGAAAAACTGTTTTTT.

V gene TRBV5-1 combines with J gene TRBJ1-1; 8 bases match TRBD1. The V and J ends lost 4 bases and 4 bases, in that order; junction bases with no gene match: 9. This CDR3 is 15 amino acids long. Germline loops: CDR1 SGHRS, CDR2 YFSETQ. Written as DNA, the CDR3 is TGCGCCAGCAGCAAAGACAGGGGAGATAGCACTGAAGCTTTCTTT. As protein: CASSKDRGDSTEAFF.

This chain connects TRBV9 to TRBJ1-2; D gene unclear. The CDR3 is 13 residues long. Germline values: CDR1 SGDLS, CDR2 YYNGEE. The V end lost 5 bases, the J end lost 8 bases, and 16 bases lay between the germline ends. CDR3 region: CASSRQAIEGYTF. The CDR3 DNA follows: TGTGCCAGCAGTCGCCAGGCTATCGAGGGCTACACCTTC.

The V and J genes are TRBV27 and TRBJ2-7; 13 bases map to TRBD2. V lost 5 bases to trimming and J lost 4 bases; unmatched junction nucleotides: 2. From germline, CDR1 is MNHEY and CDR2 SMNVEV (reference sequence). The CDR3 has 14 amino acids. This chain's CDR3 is CASSRTSGGYEQYF. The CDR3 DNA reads TGTGCCAGCAGTAGGACTAGCGGGGGTTACGAGCAGTACTTC.

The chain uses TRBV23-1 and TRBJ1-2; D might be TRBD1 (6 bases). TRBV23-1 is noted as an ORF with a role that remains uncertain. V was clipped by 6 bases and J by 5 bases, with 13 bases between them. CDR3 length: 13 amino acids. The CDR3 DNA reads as TGCGCCAGCAGGCAGACAGGTAGATATGGCTACACCTTC. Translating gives CASRQTGRYGYTF.

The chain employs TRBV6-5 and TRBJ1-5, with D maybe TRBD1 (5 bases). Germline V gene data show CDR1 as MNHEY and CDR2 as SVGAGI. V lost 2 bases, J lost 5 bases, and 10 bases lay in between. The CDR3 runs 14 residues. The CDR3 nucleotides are TGTGCCAGCAGTTACGAAGGGGCCCATCAGCCCCAGCATTTT. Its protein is CASSYEGAHQPQHF.

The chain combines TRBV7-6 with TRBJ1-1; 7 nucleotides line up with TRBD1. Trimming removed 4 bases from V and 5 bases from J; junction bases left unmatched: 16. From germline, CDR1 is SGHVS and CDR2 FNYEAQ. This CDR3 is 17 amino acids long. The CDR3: CASSSTGVVGARTEAFF. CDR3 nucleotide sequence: TGTGCCAGCAGCTCCACAGGGGTTGTGGGGGCGCGGACTGAAGCTTTCTTT.

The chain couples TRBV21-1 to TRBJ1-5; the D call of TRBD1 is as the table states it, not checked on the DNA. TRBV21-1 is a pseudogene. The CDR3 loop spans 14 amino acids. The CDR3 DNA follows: TGTGCCAGCAGCAAAAGGCAGGGCGATCAGCCCCAGCATTTT. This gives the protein CASSKRQGDQPQHF.

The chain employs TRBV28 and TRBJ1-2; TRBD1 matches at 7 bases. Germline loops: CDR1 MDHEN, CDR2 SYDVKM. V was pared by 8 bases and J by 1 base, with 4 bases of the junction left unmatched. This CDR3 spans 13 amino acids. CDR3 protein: CASRQGNNYGYTF. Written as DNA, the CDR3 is TGTGCCAGCCGACAGGGTAATAACTATGGCTACACCTTC.

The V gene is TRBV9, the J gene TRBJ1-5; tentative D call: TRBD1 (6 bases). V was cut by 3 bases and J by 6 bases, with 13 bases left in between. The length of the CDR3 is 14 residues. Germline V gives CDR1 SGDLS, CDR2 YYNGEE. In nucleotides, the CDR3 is TGTGCCAGCAGCGCCACAGGGTCCCCTCAGCCCCAGCATTTT. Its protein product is CASSATGSPQPQHF.

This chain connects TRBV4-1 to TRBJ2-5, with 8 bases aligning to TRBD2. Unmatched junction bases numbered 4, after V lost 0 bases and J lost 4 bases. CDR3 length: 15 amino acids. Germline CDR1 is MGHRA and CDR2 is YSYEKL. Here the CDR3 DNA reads TGCGCCAGCAGCCAAGATTTGAGCGGGGGAGAGACCCAGTACTTC. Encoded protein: CASSQDLSGGETQYF.

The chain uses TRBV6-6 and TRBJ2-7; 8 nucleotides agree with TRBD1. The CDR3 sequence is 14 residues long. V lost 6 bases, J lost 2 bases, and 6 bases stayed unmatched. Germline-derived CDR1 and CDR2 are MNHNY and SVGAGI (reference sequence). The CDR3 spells CASRPRGQAYEQYF. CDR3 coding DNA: TGTGCCAGCAGACCCAGGGGGCAGGCCTACGAGCAGTACTTC.

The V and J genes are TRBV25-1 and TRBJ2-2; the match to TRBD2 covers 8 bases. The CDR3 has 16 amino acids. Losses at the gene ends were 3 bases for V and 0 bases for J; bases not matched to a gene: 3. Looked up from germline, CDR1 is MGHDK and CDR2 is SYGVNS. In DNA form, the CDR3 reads TGTGCCAGCAGTGACTGGCGGGGGGCGAACACCGGGGAGCTGTTTTTT. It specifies CASSDWRGANTGELFF.

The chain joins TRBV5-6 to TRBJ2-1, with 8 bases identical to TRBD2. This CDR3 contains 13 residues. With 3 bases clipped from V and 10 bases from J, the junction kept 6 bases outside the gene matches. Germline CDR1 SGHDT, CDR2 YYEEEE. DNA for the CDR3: TGTGCCAGCAGCTCTTTAGCGGGGATAGAGCAGTTCTTC. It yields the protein CASSSLAGIEQFF.

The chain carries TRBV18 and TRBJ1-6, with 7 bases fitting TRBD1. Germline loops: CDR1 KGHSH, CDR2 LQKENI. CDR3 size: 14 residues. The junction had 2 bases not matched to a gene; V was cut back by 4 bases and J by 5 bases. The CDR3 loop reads CASSHDRDNSPLHF. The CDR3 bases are TGTGCCAGCTCACATGACAGGGATAATTCACCCCTCCACTTT.

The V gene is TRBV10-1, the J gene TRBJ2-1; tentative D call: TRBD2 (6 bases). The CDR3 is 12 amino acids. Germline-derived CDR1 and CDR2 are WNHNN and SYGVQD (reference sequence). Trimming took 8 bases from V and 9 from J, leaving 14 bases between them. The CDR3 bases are TGCGCCAGCGGGGGGAACGGGGGTGAGCAGTTCTTC. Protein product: CASGGNGGEQFF.

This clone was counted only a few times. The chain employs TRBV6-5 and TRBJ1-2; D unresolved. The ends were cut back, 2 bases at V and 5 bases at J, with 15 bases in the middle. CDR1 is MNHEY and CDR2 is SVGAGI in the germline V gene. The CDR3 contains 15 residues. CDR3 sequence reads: CASSYADVGRYGYTF. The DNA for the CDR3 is TGTGCCAGCAGTTACGCCGACGTGGGCCGGTATGGCTACACCTTC.

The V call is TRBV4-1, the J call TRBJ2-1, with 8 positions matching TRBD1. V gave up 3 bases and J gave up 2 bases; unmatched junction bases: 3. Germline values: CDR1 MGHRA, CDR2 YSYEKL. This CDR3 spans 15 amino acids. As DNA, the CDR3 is TGCGCCAGCAGCCATCGACAGGGGACCTACAATGAGCAGTTCTTC. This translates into CASSHRQGTYNEQFF.